These T cell receptor beta chains were read from a single sample in a study of cytomegalovirus exposure and HLA in healthy donors. The protocol was immunoSEQ multiplex PCR, while the TCRdb copy is restricted to in-frame clones and leaves out a portion. The repertoire consists of about 160,000 clones, with roughly 84% occurring once and the leading ten covering more than 8.5%. The sequenced sample was PBMCs. Source of these receptors: a man younger than 40 in good health and CMV-seropositive. CDR3s include the opening cysteine and the closing phenylalanine or tryptophan. Clone size is shown for a subset of rows, as once, few, many or a class of expanded clone.

TRBV6-1	TRBJ1-2	NA	CASRAEEDGYTF
TRBV2	TRBJ1-2	NA	CASKAGGKIYGYTF
TRBV20-1	TRBJ2-7	once	CSAATGVEQYF
TRBV5-4	TRBJ1-1	NA	CASSGRVDTEAFF
TRBV6-1	TRBJ1-5	NA	CASSDRPRGASNQPQHF
TRBV19	TRBJ2-7	few	CASSISGLAIYEQYF
TRBV9	TRBJ2-3	NA	CASSTSGTSGRGGTDTQYF
TRBV4-1	TRBJ2-7	NA	CASSQDTGTGWNEQYF
TRBV27	TRBJ2-3	NA	CASSRLSGTNTDTQYF
TRBV29-1	TRBJ2-5	NA	CSVSAYGQETQYF
TRBV6-1	TRBJ1-5	NA	CASRQQGSNQPQHF
TRBV9	TRBJ2-1	NA	CASSAENNEQFF
TRBV6-4	TRBJ2-1	NA	CASRESGGAGNEQFF
TRBV19	TRBJ2-5	NA	CASSIAASQTQYF
TRBV7-8	TRBJ1-1	NA	CASSSSTGGTEAFF
TRBV18	TRBJ2-2	NA	CASSAGQGGNTGELFF
TRBV6-5	TRBJ2-2	once	CASRRKTRGTGELFF
TRBV10-3	TRBJ2-7	few	CAISESSGVEQYF
TRBV28	TRBJ2-3	NA	CASSSGTQFSTDTQYF
TRBV5-4	TRBJ2-7	NA	CASSTDRASSYEQYF
TRBV6-5	TRBJ2-7	NA	CASSYVSSGTYEQYF
TRBV7-6	TRBJ2-7	NA	CASSFRAGEAYEQYF
TRBV27	TRBJ1-2	few	CASSSEGAGGYTF
TRBV13	TRBJ2-7	NA	CASSASGFSYEQYF
TRBV5-4	TRBJ2-7	NA	CASSLAPVDSYEQYF
TRBV5-6	TRBJ2-2	NA	CASSLNGRALTGELFF
TRBV4-3	TRBJ2-5	NA	CASSQLPSRAIQETQYF
TRBV5-4	TRBJ2-1	NA	CASSLGSSYNEQFF
TRBV27	TRBJ1-1	NA	CASSFRDPAFGHEAFF
TRBV10-1	TRBJ2-7	NA	CASSEPGQGGEQYF
TRBV7-2	TRBJ2-2	NA	CASSLAPASGRGRTGELFF
TRBV30	TRBJ2-5	NA	CAWSLDRVRETQYF
TRBV6-5	TRBJ1-1	NA	CASTSVLSMSTEAFF
TRBV30	TRBJ2-3	NA	CAWTGGSRTDTQYF
TRBV28	TRBJ1-5	NA	CASSSPEGVNPQHF
TRBV9	TRBJ2-1	NA	CASSATGSRYNEQFF
TRBV5-1	TRBJ2-2	NA	CASSTWDFHTGELFF